This passage covers 21 T cell receptor beta chains from one sample sequenced in a study of shared clonotypes between healthy human individuals. Sequenced by immunoSEQ multiplex PCR; TCRdb stores in-frame clones only, minus some. Altogether some 2.3 million clones are present, over 90% being singletons, with the ten largest covering 0.39%. Sequencing used naive CD4+ T cells from PBMCs. Sample subset: CD45RA+ positively selected. The receptors originated from a man in his late teens or twenties in good health. Some clones in this sample may be carry-over from other donors' samples.

The chain uses TRBV6-1 and TRBJ2-3; tentative D call: TRBD1 (5 bases). Germline V gene lookup returns CDR1 MNHNS and CDR2 SASEGT. This CDR3 contains 14 residues. Trimming pared 3 bases from V and 4 bases from J, leaving 11 bases between. The CDR3 DNA follows: TGTGCCAGCAGTGATTTAAGGGGTGCAGATACGCAGTATTTT. Its translation: CASSDLRGADTQYF.

The rearrangement uses TRBV10-1 and TRBJ1-2; 9 positions agree with TRBD1. The CDR3 covers 13 residues. CDR1 and CDR2 (germline): WNHNN, SYGVQD (reference sequence). V lost 10 bases to trimming and J lost 7 bases; unmatched junction nucleotides: 10. In DNA, the CDR3 is TGCGCCACTTCCCGGGACAGGGTTGGTGGCTACACCTTC. Translating gives CATSRDRVGGYTF.

This chain uses TRBV29-1 with TRBJ2-5; D uncertain. V was shortened by 4 bases and J by 4 bases, with 16 bases between the two germline ends. The CDR3 has 14 residues. CDR1 is SQVTM, CDR2 ANQGSEA, per germline. CDR3: CSVAGVVLRETQYF. CDR3 in DNA: TGCAGCGTTGCCGGTGTCGTGCTGAGAGAGACCCAGTACTTC.

This clone was seen a few times. The sample has other DNA sequences that encode this CDR3 too. This chain uses TRBV30 with TRBJ2-7, with 8 positions matching TRBD1. CDR1 GTSNPN and CDR2 SVGIG come from the germline V gene (reference sequence). The CDR3 consists of 12 residues. Trimming removed 5 bases from V and 1 base from J; junction bases left unmatched: 1. CDR3 DNA sequence: TGTGCCTGGGGACAGGGTTCCTACGAGCAGTACTTC. Its protein product is CAWGQGSYEQYF.

The chain is built from TRBV11-3 and TRBJ2-3; D may be TRBD1 (7 bases). V lost 5 bases, J lost 11 bases, and 17 bases lay in between. CDR1 is SGHNT and CDR2 is YENEEA in the germline V gene. The CDR3 is 13 residues long. CDR3 bases: TGTGCCAGCAGCGGCGGGACAGCCGGTAGGCAGTATTTT. Its translation: CASSGGTAGRQYF.

This chain uses TRBV5-1 with TRBJ2-5; D is ambiguous. Per germline, CDR1 SGHRS and CDR2 YFSETQ. The ends were cut back, 1 base at V and 2 bases at J, with 6 bases in the middle. The CDR3 is made up of 13 amino acids. CDR3 DNA sequence: TGCGCCAGCAGCTTGACCTGGCAAGAGACCCAGTACTTC. It is translated as CASSLTWQETQYF.

Regarding this clone: Other DNA sequences of this sample code for an identical CDR3. The J gene is TRBJ2-2, the V gene TRBV29-1; no definite D call. The CDR3 contains 11 residues. Trimming took 4 bases from V and 5 from J, leaving 5 bases between them. Germline CDR1 and CDR2: SQVTM and ANQGSEA. The DNA for the CDR3 is TGCAGCGTTGCTGGGACCGGGGAGCTGTTTTTT. Protein sequence: CSVAGTGELFF.

As to this clone: Other DNA sequences in the same sample also yield this CDR3. The chain is built from TRBV5-1 and TRBJ2-6, with D unresolved. The CDR3 has 15 residues. Trimming took off 2 bases at V and 1 base at J, with 7 bases between the two ends. Looked up from germline, CDR1 is SGHRS and CDR2 is YFSETQ. The CDR3, as DNA: TGCGCCAGCAGCTTCCTTAGTTCTGGGGCCAACGTCCTGACTTTC. Amino acid sequence: CASSFLSSGANVLTF. Using reference TRBV5-1 and TRBJ2-6 for the parts outside the CDR3, the full variable domain is KAGVTQTPRYLIKTRGQQVTLSCSPISGHRSVSWYQQTPGQGLQFLFEYFSETQRNKGNFPGRFSGRQFSNSRSEMNVSTLELGDSALYLCASSFLSSGANVLTFGAGSRLTVL.

The V and J genes are TRBV2 and TRBJ1-1; 7 nucleotides line up with TRBD1. J gave up 2 bases and V 6 bases, and 3 bases lay outside the gene matches. The CDR3 has 13 residues. Germline values: CDR1 SNHLY, CDR2 FYNNEI. CDR3 sequence reads: CASSGQVNTEAFF. The DNA for the CDR3 is TGTGCCAGCAGCGGACAGGTCAACACTGAAGCTTTCTTT.

CDR3 coding DNA: TGTGCCAGCAGCACGACAGGGTCTGGAAACACCATATATTTT. Residues: CASSTTGSGNTIYF. The chain employs TRBV5-6 and TRBJ1-3; TRBD1 matches at 7 bases. V lost 4 bases, J lost 1 base, and 2 bases stayed unmatched. CDR1 and CDR2 (germline): SGHDT, YYEEEE. The CDR3 runs to 14 residues.

This sequence joins TRBV7-7 and TRBJ2-7; no clear D. Germline CDR1 is SSHAT and CDR2 is FNYEAQ (reference sequence). This CDR3 is built from 16 residues. Trimming stripped 3 bases from V and 7 bases from J, with 22 bases between. CDR3 in amino acids: CASSFPEDRRRWEQYF. The DNA of the CDR3 is TGTGCCAGCAGCTTCCCGGAAGACCGCCGTCGATGGGAGCAGTACTTC.

The DNA of the CDR3 is TGTGCCAGCAGCTTGGCTGGGGACTCCTACAATGAGCAGTTCTTC. Its protein is CASSLAGDSYNEQFF. The chain employs TRBV5-4 and TRBJ2-1; D gene unclear. The CDR3 runs 15 residues. V shed 0 bases and J shed 0 bases, with 7 bases lying between them. CDR1 is SGHNT, CDR2 YYREEE, per germline (reference sequence).

On this clone itself: Additional DNA sequences in this sample encode the identical CDR3. The chain couples TRBV30 to TRBJ2-1, with D hard to call. This CDR3 has 13 residues. Germline loops: CDR1 GTSNPN, CDR2 SVGIG (reference sequence). The V end was cut by 1 base, the J end by 4 bases, with 8 bases between. The CDR3 loop reads CAWSEDNYNEQFF. The CDR3, as DNA: TGTGCCTGGAGTGAAGATAATTACAATGAGCAGTTCTTC.

This clone occurred once. This chain connects TRBV11-3 to TRBJ2-7, with D uncertain. Trimming removed 2 bases at V and 5 bases at J, with 10 bases between. The CDR3 covers 13 residues. Germline V lookup: CDR1 SGHNT, CDR2 YENEEA. CDR3 sequence reads: CASSLRSAHEQYF. As DNA, the CDR3 is TGTGCCAGCAGCTTACGAAGTGCCCACGAGCAGTACTTC.

This clone was seen only once. The rearrangement joins TRBV2 to TRBJ1-1; D not certain. The CDR3 spans 15 residues. Germline loops: CDR1 SNHLY, CDR2 FYNNEI. Trimming pared 7 bases from V and 1 base from J, leaving 16 bases between. As DNA, the CDR3 is TGTGCCAGCAACTTACCGGTAACGGAGAACACTGAAGCTTTCTTT. Translated, it gives CASNLPVTENTEAFF.

The genes are TRBV5-1 and TRBJ2-1; 8 positions agree with TRBD1. With 4 bases clipped from V and 1 base from J, the junction kept 10 bases outside the gene matches. This CDR3 is built from 17 residues. The germline V gene has CDR1 SGHRS and CDR2 YFSETQ. CDR3 DNA: TGCGCCAGCAGCCCTGACAGGGGACAACAATCCTACAATGAGCAGTTCTTC. Its translation: CASSPDRGQQSYNEQFF.

V and J are TRBV5-8 and TRBJ1-6, with no clear D. The CDR3 runs 15 residues. Trimming shortened V by 1 base and J by 7 bases, and 12 bases separated the two germline ends. Germline V lookup: CDR1 SGHTS, CDR2 YDEGEE. CDR3 bases: TGTGCCAGCAGCTTGCAAACAGCAGTAAATTCACCCCTCCACTTT. This gives the protein CASSLQTAVNSPLHF.

Points on this clone: Other DNA sequences in this specimen translate into the identical CDR3. The rearrangement uses TRBV6-5 and TRBJ1-5; D not resolved. Germline CDR1 is MNHEY and CDR2 is SVGAGI. Trimming pared 0 bases from V and 6 bases from J, leaving 6 bases between. There are 13 residues in the CDR3. CDR3 sequence (DNA): TGTGCCAGCAGTTACTCGACGGGTCAGCCCCAGCATTTT. Translated: CASSYSTGQPQHF.

The chain has TRBV19 and TRBJ1-2; possible D gene TRBD1, 5 bases. Deletions cut 5 bases from V and 5 bases from J, with 6 bases between. Germline-derived CDR1 and CDR2 are LNHDA and SQIVND (reference sequence). The CDR3 has 11 amino acids. In DNA form, the CDR3 reads TGTGCCAGTAGTCGACAGTATGGCTACACCTTC. Its translation is CASSRQYGYTF. Complete variable domain (other parts from reference TRBV19 and TRBJ1-2): DGGITQSPKYLFRKEGQNVTLSCEQNLNHDAMYWYRQDPGQGLRLIYYSQIVNDFQKGDIAEGYSVSREKKESFPLTVTSAQKNPTAFYLCASSRQYGYTFGSGTRLTVV.

This chain links TRBV2 with TRBJ2-3, with 10 bases identical to TRBD2. In germline, CDR1 is SNHLY, CDR2 FYNNEI. This CDR3 is built from 15 residues. The ends lost 7 bases at V and 4 bases at J; junction bases unmatched: 8. The CDR3 sequence: CASTTLAGGSDTQYF. DNA of the CDR3: TGTGCCAGCACCACATTAGCGGGAGGCTCAGATACGCAGTATTTT.

This chain joins TRBV2 and TRBJ1-3; D not certain. Germline V CDR1 and CDR2: SNHLY, FYNNEI. Between the trimmed V and J ends, which lost 1 base and 4 bases, there was a span of 8 bases. CDR3 length: 14 amino acids. CDR3 region: CASSEGRRGNTIYF. CDR3 nucleotide sequence: TGTGCCAGCAGTGAAGGGAGAAGGGGAAACACCATATATTTT.